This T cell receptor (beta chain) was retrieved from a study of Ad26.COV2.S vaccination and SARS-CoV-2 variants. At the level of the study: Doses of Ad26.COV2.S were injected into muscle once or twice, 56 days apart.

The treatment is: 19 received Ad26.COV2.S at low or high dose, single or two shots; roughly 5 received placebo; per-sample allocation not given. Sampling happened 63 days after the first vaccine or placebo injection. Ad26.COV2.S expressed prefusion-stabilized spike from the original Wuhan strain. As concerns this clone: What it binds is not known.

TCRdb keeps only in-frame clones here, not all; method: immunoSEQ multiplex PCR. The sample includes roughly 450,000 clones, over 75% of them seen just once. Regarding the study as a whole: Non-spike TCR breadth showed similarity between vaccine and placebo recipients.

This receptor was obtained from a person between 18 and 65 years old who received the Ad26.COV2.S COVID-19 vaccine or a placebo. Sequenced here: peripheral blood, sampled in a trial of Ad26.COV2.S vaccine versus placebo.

CDR3 nucleotide sequence: TGTGCCAGCAGCACCAGCCTAGTCAGTGAGCAGTTCTTC. This translates into CASSTSLVSEQFF. This sequence joins TRBV13 and TRBJ2-1; no definite D call. Germline values: CDR1 PRHDT, CDR2 FYEKMQ (reference sequence). Trimming left V 5 bases short and J 9 bases short, with 14 bases between. The CDR3 length is 13 residues.